These 6 T cell receptor beta chains originate from one sample sequenced in a study of technical replicates of blood from several donors. Measured with immunoSEQ multiplex PCR; TCRdb has only the in-frame clones, and not every one. The table records 80,000 to 90,000 clones, approximately 94% of them present only once. The specimen sequenced was T cells isolated from PBMCs. These receptors were collected from a human donor in good health.

CDR3 amino acids: CASSYVQDNYGYTF. DNA of the CDR3: TGTGCCAGCAGCTACGTCCAGGATAACTATGGCTACACCTTC. The genes are TRBV5-6 and TRBJ1-2; no clear D gene. The length of the CDR3 is 14 residues. V was shortened by 3 bases and J by 1 base, with 10 bases between the two germline ends. From germline, CDR1 is SGHDT and CDR2 YYEEEE.

This clone was found once. The V gene is TRBV5-1, the J gene TRBJ1-2, with 10 bases matching TRBD1. V trimming: 0 bases; J trimming: 4 bases; junction bases outside the gene matches: 6. Germline-derived CDR1 and CDR2 are SGHRS and YFSETQ. The CDR3 length is 16 residues. CDR3 nucleotides: TGCGCCAGCAGCTTGGCCGGGACAGGGGAAGGCTATGGCTACACCTTC. Translation gives CASSLAGTGEGYGYTF.

The V gene is TRBV28, the J gene TRBJ1-4, with 9 bases matching TRBD1. The CDR3 totals 14 residues. Germline V gene data show CDR1 as MDHEN and CDR2 as SYDVKM. V lost 6 bases, J lost 8 bases, and 7 bases stayed unmatched. CDR3 loop: CASRPQGAFEKLFF. The CDR3 region has the DNA TGTGCCAGCAGGCCACAGGGGGCCTTCGAAAAACTGTTTTTT.

The chain employs TRBV13 and TRBJ2-3; D gene unclear. The germline gives CDR1 PRHDT, CDR2 FYEKMQ (reference sequence). V shed 0 bases and J shed 9 bases, with 10 bases lying between them. There are 13 residues in the CDR3. The CDR3 reads CASSLGGGLTQYF. The CDR3 nucleotides are TGTGCCAGCAGCTTAGGAGGCGGCCTGACGCAGTATTTT.

The rearrangement links TRBV30 to TRBJ2-3, with D perhaps matching TRBD2 (5 bases). V shed 3 bases and J shed 2 bases, with 21 bases lying between them. CDR3 size: 17 residues. Per germline, CDR1 GTSNPN and CDR2 SVGIG (reference sequence). The CDR3 sequence: CAWSRRPFVEDTDTQYF. The CDR3 nucleotides are TGTGCCTGGAGCCGGCGGCCGTTTGTGGAGGACACAGATACGCAGTATTTT.

This rearrangement joins TRBV5-4 to TRBJ1-2; no definite D call. V lost 4 bases and J 4 bases, leaving 11 bases between the germline ends. CDR3 length equals 13 residues. CDR1 SGHNT and CDR2 YYREEE come from the germline V gene (reference sequence). CDR3 residues: CASSGREGYGYTF. The CDR3 DNA reads TGTGCCAGCAGCGGTAGGGAGGGCTATGGCTACACCTTC.